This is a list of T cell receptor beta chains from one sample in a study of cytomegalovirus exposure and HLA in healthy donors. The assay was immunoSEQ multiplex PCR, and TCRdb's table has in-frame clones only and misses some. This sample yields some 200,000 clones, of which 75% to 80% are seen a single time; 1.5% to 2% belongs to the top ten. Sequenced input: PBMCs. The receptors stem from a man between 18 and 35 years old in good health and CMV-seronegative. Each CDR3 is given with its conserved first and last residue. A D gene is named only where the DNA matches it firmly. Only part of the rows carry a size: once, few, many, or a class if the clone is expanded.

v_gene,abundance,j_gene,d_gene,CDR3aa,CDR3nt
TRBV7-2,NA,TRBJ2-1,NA,CASSLDRLVSGEQFF,TGTGCCAGCAGCTTAGACCGACTAGTTAGTGGTGAGCAGTTCTTC
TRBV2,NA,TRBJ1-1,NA,CASTAGLPNTEAFF,TGTGCCAGCACCGCGGGCCTCCCGAACACTGAAGCTTTCTTT
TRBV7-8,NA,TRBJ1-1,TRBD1,CASSPFTTGAEAFF,TGTGCCAGCAGCCCATTTACGACAGGGGCCGAAGCTTTCTTT
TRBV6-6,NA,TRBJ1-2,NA,CASSPQGYGYTF,TGTGCCAGCAGTCCACAGGGCTATGGCTACACCTTC
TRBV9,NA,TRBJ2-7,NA,CASSSGIYEQYF,TGTGCCAGCAGCTCGGGGATTTACGAGCAGTACTTC
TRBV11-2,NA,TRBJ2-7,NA,CASSLGAVTYEQYF,TGTGCCAGCAGCTTAGGGGCCGTAACCTACGAGCAGTACTTC
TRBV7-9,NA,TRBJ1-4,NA,CASSPPRPGREKLFF,TGTGCCAGCAGCCCGCCCCGTCCTGGGAGGGAAAAACTGTTTTTT
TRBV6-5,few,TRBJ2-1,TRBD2,CASSHGRGAVNEQFF,TGTGCCAGCAGTCACGGGAGGGGGGCGGTCAATGAGCAGTTCTTC
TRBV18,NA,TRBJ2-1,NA,CASSWELGGDEQFF,TGTGCCAGCTCATGGGAACTAGGTGGGGATGAGCAGTTCTTC
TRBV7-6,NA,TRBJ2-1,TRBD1,CASSPGTGNEQFF,TGTGCCAGCAGCCCTGGGACAGGCAATGAGCAGTTCTTC
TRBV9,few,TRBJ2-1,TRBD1,CASSPRDRQTGDEQFF,TGTGCCAGCAGCCCCCGGGACAGACAAACCGGGGATGAGCAGTTCTTC
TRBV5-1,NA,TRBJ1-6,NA,CASSLQGANYNSPLHF,TGCGCCAGCAGCTTGCAAGGGGCCAACTATAATTCACCCCTCCACTTT